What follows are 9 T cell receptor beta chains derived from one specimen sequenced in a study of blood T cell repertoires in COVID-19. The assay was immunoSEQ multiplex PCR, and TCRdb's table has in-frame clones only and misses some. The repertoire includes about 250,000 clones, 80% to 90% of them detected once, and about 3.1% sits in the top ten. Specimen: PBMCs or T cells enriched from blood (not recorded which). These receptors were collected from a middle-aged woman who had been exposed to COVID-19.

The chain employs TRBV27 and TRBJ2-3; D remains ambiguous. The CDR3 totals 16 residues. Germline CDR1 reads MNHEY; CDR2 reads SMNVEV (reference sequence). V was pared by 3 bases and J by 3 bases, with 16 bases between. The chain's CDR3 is CASSFVDSPATDTQYF. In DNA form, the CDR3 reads TGTGCCAGCAGTTTTGTAGACTCTCCGGCTACAGATACGCAGTATTTT.

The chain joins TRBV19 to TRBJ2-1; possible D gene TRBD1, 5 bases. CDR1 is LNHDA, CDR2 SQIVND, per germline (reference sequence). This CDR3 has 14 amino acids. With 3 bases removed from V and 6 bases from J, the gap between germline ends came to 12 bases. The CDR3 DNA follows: TGTGCCAGTAGTATTCCAGGGCTCCGCAATGAGCAGTTCTTC. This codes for CASSIPGLRNEQFF.

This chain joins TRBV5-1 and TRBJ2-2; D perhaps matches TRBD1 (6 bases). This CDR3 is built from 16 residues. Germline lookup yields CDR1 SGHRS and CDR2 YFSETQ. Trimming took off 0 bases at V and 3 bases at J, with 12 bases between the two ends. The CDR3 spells CASSLEAGVDTGELFF. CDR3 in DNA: TGCGCCAGCAGCTTGGAGGCAGGGGTTGACACCGGGGAGCTGTTTTTT.

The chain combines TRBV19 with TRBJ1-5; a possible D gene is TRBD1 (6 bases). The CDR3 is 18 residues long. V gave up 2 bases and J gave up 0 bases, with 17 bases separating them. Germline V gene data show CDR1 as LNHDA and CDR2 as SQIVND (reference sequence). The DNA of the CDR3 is TGTGCCAGTAGTATATCTGCCAGGGGAACATTTAGCAATCAGCCCCAGCATTTT. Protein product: CASSISARGTFSNQPQHF.

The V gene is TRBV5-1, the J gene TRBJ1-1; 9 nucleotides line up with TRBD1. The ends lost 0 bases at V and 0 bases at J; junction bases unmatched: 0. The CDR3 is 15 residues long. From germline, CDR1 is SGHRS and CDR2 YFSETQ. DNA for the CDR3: TGCGCCAGCAGCTTGGGGGACAGGGTGAACACTGAAGCTTTCTTT. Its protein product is CASSLGDRVNTEAFF.

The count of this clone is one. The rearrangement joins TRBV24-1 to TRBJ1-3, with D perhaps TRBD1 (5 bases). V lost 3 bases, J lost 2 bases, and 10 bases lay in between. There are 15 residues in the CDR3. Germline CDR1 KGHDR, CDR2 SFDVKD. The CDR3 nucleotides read TGTGCCACCAGTGATCCTGACAGTGCTGGAAACACCATATATTTT. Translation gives CATSDPDSAGNTIYF.

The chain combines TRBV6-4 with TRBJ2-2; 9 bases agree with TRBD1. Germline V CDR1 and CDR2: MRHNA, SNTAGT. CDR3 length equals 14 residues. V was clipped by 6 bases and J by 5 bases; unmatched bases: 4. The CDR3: CASSPGTGTGELFF. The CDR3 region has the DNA TGTGCCAGCAGCCCCGGGACAGGGACCGGGGAGCTGTTTTTT.

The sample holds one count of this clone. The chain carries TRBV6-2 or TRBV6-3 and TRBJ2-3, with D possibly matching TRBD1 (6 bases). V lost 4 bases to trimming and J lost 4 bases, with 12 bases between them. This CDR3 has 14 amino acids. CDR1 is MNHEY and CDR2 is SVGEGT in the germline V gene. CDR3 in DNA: TGTGCCAGCAGTTTTATCTACAGGGCAGATACGCAGTATTTT. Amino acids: CASSFIYRADTQYF.

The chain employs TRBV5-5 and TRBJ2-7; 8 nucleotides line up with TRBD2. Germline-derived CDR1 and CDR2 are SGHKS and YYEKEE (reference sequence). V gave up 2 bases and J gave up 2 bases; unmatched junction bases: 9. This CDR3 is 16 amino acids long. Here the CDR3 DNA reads TGTGCCAGCAGCTTACCCTTTAGCGGGGATACCTACGAGCAGTACTTC. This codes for CASSLPFSGDTYEQYF.